These T cell receptor beta chains were read from a single sample in a study of blood T cell repertoires in COVID-19. Profiled with immunoSEQ multiplex PCR; TCRdb holds only in-frame clones, not every one. The sample lists around 180,000 clones; about 80% were seen once. Sequencing used peripheral blood. These TCRs come from a human donor in a cohort sampled during active COVID-19. Both conserved end residues are part of each CDR3. Fields, in order: clone size, D gene, J gene, V gene, CDR3 DNA, CDR3 protein. The D gene is left open where the match is weak. The size entry is marked missing in some rows and otherwise reads once, few, many or a size class.

abundance: -; d_gene: -; j_gene: TRBJ1-2; v_gene: TRBV7-9; CDR3nt: TGTGCCAGCATCCCCTCCTCAGGACAGTTCTATGGCTACACCTTC; CDR3aa: CASIPSSGQFYGYTF
abundance: -; d_gene: -; j_gene: TRBJ1-1; v_gene: TRBV20-1; CDR3nt: TGCAGTGCTAGACGGGGAGAAGCTTTCTTT; CDR3aa: CSARRGEAFF
abundance: -; d_gene: TRBD1; j_gene: TRBJ2-7; v_gene: TRBV5-1; CDR3nt: TGCGCCAGCAGTTGGGGACAGGGTTCCTACGAGCAGTACTTC; CDR3aa: CASSWGQGSYEQYF
abundance: -; d_gene: -; j_gene: TRBJ2-7; v_gene: TRBV7-7; CDR3nt: TGTGCTAGCAGCTTAGGTGGGAGAAGCGAGCAGTACTTC; CDR3aa: CASSLGGRSEQYF
abundance: -; d_gene: TRBD2; j_gene: TRBJ2-4; v_gene: TRBV5-4; CDR3nt: TGTGCCAGCAGCTTGGGGACACTAGCGGGGGGACAGAAGATTCAGTACTTC; CDR3aa: CASSLGTLAGGQKIQYF
abundance: -; d_gene: -; j_gene: TRBJ1-1; v_gene: TRBV4-2; CDR3nt: TGTGCCAGCAGAACCGGGAACCTTGGTACTGAAGCTTTCTTT; CDR3aa: CASRTGNLGTEAFF
abundance: -; d_gene: TRBD2; j_gene: TRBJ2-3; v_gene: TRBV4-3; CDR3nt: TGCGCCAGCAGGAAGAGGGGGACTAGCGGGAGGAGCACAGATACGCAGTATTTT; CDR3aa: CASRKRGTSGRSTDTQYF
abundance: -; d_gene: -; j_gene: TRBJ1-2; v_gene: TRBV5-5; CDR3nt: TGTGCCAGCAGCTTAGGAGTGGACTATGGCTACACCTTC; CDR3aa: CASSLGVDYGYTF
abundance: once; d_gene: TRBD1; j_gene: TRBJ1-1; v_gene: TRBV29-1; CDR3nt: TGCAGCGTTAACAGGGGGGGGGACACTGAAGCTTTCTTT; CDR3aa: CSVNRGGDTEAFF
abundance: many; d_gene: TRBD2; j_gene: TRBJ2-1; v_gene: TRBV3-1/TRBV3-2; CDR3nt: TGTGCCAGCAGCCAAGCTAGCGGGGGGGCAAATGAGCAGTTCTTC; CDR3aa: CASSQASGGANEQFF
abundance: -; d_gene: -; j_gene: TRBJ1-4; v_gene: TRBV7-9; CDR3nt: TGTGCCAGCAGCTTATTTAGTAAGGGGCCCGGTGAAAAACTGTTTTTT; CDR3aa: CASSLFSKGPGEKLFF
abundance: -; d_gene: -; j_gene: TRBJ1-1; v_gene: TRBV5-5; CDR3nt: TGTGCCAGCAGCTTTGGGGGGACTGAAGCTTTCTTT; CDR3aa: CASSFGGTEAFF
abundance: -; d_gene: TRBD2; j_gene: TRBJ2-7; v_gene: TRBV3-1/TRBV3-2; CDR3nt: TGTGCCAGCAGCCACCTAGGGAGGGTCGCCTACGAGCAGTACTTC; CDR3aa: CASSHLGRVAYEQYF
abundance: -; d_gene: TRBD1; j_gene: TRBJ1-1; v_gene: TRBV19; CDR3nt: TGTGCCAGTAAGGGGGCCGGGCCTGGGGACACTGAAGCTTTCTTT; CDR3aa: CASKGAGPGDTEAFF
abundance: few; d_gene: -; j_gene: TRBJ1-1; v_gene: TRBV28; CDR3nt: TGTGCCACCCTTGGGGGGGGGTGGAACACTGAAGCTTTCTTT; CDR3aa: CATLGGGWNTEAFF
abundance: -; d_gene: -; j_gene: TRBJ2-7; v_gene: TRBV6-2/TRBV6-3; CDR3nt: TGTGCCAGCAGTCGGACTACCTACGAGCAGTACTTC; CDR3aa: CASSRTTYEQYF
abundance: -; d_gene: TRBD1; j_gene: TRBJ2-6; v_gene: TRBV14; CDR3nt: TGTGCCAGCAGCCAAGATTCCTGGGACAGGGGATGGGATGGGGCCAACGTCCTGACTTTC; CDR3aa: CASSQDSWDRGWDGANVLTF
abundance: -; d_gene: TRBD1; j_gene: TRBJ1-5; v_gene: TRBV18; CDR3nt: TGTGCCAGCTCAGCCCCGGGGGGACAGGGATTAGTTCAGCCCCAGCATTTT; CDR3aa: CASSAPGGQGLVQPQHF
abundance: -; d_gene: -; j_gene: TRBJ2-7; v_gene: TRBV7-9; CDR3nt: TGTGCCAGCAGCTTAGTCCAGGGAGGCTACGAGCAGTACTTC; CDR3aa: CASSLVQGGYEQYF
abundance: -; d_gene: TRBD1; j_gene: TRBJ2-5; v_gene: TRBV19; CDR3nt: TGTGCCAGTAGTTCCGGGGACAGGGGGCGCGTAGAGACCCAGTACTTC; CDR3aa: CASSSGDRGRVETQYF
abundance: -; d_gene: TRBD1; j_gene: TRBJ1-2; v_gene: TRBV27; CDR3nt: TGTGCCAGCAGTTCTACAGGGGGCCCTAACTATGGCTACACCTTC; CDR3aa: CASSSTGGPNYGYTF
abundance: -; d_gene: -; j_gene: TRBJ1-6; v_gene: TRBV9; CDR3nt: TGTGCCAGCAGCGTGCTTACAGGAGATTCACCCCTCCACTTT; CDR3aa: CASSVLTGDSPLHF
abundance: -; d_gene: -; j_gene: TRBJ1-4; v_gene: TRBV4-3; CDR3nt: TGCGCCAGCAGCCCGCGTCAAGCCGGTAATGAAAAACTGTTTTTT; CDR3aa: CASSPRQAGNEKLFF
abundance: once; d_gene: -; j_gene: TRBJ1-1; v_gene: TRBV6-1; CDR3nt: TGTGCCAGCAGTGAGGCGGGGCAGACTGAAGCTTTCTTT; CDR3aa: CASSEAGQTEAFF
abundance: once; d_gene: -; j_gene: TRBJ1-1; v_gene: TRBV5-1; CDR3nt: TGCGCCAGCAGCTCCTCCTCCGGCAGGTCGTTGATAACTGAAGCTTTCTTT; CDR3aa: CASSSSSGRSLITEAFF
abundance: -; d_gene: TRBD2; j_gene: TRBJ2-2; v_gene: TRBV6-6; CDR3nt: TGTGCCAGCAGTCAGGCACTAGCGGAGACCGGGGAGCTGTTTTTT; CDR3aa: CASSQALAETGELFF
abundance: -; d_gene: -; j_gene: TRBJ1-5; v_gene: TRBV7-9; CDR3nt: TGTGCCAGCAGCTTAGTAGGGGATCAGCCCCAGCATTTT; CDR3aa: CASSLVGDQPQHF
abundance: few; d_gene: -; j_gene: TRBJ2-7; v_gene: TRBV3-1/TRBV3-2; CDR3nt: TGTGCCAGCAGCCTTGGGGACACCGGGCCCTACGAGCAGTACTTC; CDR3aa: CASSLGDTGPYEQYF
abundance: -; d_gene: TRBD1; j_gene: TRBJ1-3; v_gene: TRBV28; CDR3nt: TGTGCCAGCAGTTTCGACAGGGGGCAAGGAAACACCATATATTTT; CDR3aa: CASSFDRGQGNTIYF
abundance: -; d_gene: -; j_gene: TRBJ1-2; v_gene: TRBV11-2; CDR3nt: TGTGCCAGCAGCTTAGAGGGGGCCCAGTTCTATGGCTACACCTTC; CDR3aa: CASSLEGAQFYGYTF
abundance: -; d_gene: TRBD2; j_gene: TRBJ2-1; v_gene: TRBV6-4; CDR3nt: TGTGCCAGCAGTGACAACGCGGGAGGGCCGGGCAATGAGCAGTTCTTC; CDR3aa: CASSDNAGGPGNEQFF
abundance: once; d_gene: TRBD1; j_gene: TRBJ2-7; v_gene: TRBV18; CDR3nt: TGTGCCAGCTCACCCGACAGGGCTTACGAGCAGTACTTC; CDR3aa: CASSPDRAYEQYF
abundance: -; d_gene: -; j_gene: TRBJ2-7; v_gene: TRBV28; CDR3nt: TGTGCCAGCAGTCTGCTGCGCGGGGAGCAGTACTTC; CDR3aa: CASSLLRGEQYF
abundance: -; d_gene: -; j_gene: TRBJ1-4; v_gene: TRBV18; CDR3nt: TGTGCCAGCTCACCAAACAGGGAGAGGGAAAAACTGTTTTTT; CDR3aa: CASSPNREREKLFF
abundance: -; d_gene: -; j_gene: TRBJ1-3; v_gene: TRBV7-9; CDR3nt: TGTGCCAGCAGCCGATTAACACAGGGATGGTCTGGAAACACCATATATTTT; CDR3aa: CASSRLTQGWSGNTIYF
abundance: -; d_gene: TRBD1; j_gene: TRBJ1-2; v_gene: TRBV25-1; CDR3nt: TGTGCCAGCAGTCCAGGGGGCGGTCGAGGCTACACCTTC; CDR3aa: CASSPGGGRGYTF
abundance: -; d_gene: -; j_gene: TRBJ1-2; v_gene: TRBV5-4; CDR3nt: TGTGCCAGCAGCTTGGGGACTGAAACTAACTATGGCTACACCTTC; CDR3aa: CASSLGTETNYGYTF
abundance: -; d_gene: TRBD1; j_gene: TRBJ2-7; v_gene: TRBV6-2/TRBV6-3; CDR3nt: TGTGCCAGCAGCTCGCCACAGGGGGGATCCTACGAGCAGTACTTC; CDR3aa: CASSSPQGGSYEQYF